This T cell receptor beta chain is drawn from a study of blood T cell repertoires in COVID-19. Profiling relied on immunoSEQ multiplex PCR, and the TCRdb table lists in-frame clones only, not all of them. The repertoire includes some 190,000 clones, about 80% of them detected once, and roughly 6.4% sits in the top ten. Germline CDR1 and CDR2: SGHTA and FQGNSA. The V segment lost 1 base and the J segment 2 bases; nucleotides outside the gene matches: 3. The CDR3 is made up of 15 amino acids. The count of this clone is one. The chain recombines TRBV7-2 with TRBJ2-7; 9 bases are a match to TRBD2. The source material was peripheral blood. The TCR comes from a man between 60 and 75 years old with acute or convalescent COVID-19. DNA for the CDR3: TGTGCCAGCAGCTTAGAAAGCGGGGGGACCTACGAGCAGTACTTC. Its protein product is CASSLESGGTYEQYF.